Detailed here is one TCR beta chain. The table lists this clonotype with many counts. Its antigen is not yet known. No base qualities exist here, and no much larger clone lies one base off it. These data originate in a study of T-cell reconstitution after alpha-beta-depleted transplantation in children (dated by TCRdb to 2016 to 2017). Looking at the study overall: Using TCR repertoire profiling, the study followed T-cell immune reconstitution in a quantitative way in children after TCRalphabeta/CD19-depleted allogeneic hematopoietic cell transplantation.

The meaning of the sample's treatment or condition label: allogeneic hematopoietic cell transplantation with graft depleted of TCRalphabeta T cells and CD19 B cells. The children who served as transplant recipients had been given grafts of TCRalphabeta/CD19-depleted allogeneic hematopoietic cells. Overall study results and their limits: About two months after transplant, the apparently early recovery of alphabetaT-cell counts reportedly depended on just several hundred clones that had expanded rapidly and came from non-depleted graft cells. Over the following months the frequencies of hyperexpanded clones went down, and after one year T-cell counts and TCRbeta diversity were mostly credited to newly produced T cells. In some patients, high TCRbeta diversity at day 60 was attributed to recipient T cells and intrathymic progenitors that had survived conditioning.

The junction shows trimming of 4 bases on V and 6 bases on J, plus 19 bases between the germline ends. CDR3 length: 16 amino acids, cysteine to phenylalanine. Kept here is only the CDR3 DNA, which spans 48 bases and is read in frame from base 1. Via the germline V gene, CDR1 is SGHRS and CDR2 YFSETQ. Library preparation employed PCR. Sequencing instrument: Illumina HiSeq 2500. TCR library preparation used molecular barcoding, with unique molecular identifiers applied to normalize quantification of the TCRbeta repertoire. The public reads were quality trimmed at Q25 with fastp and then assembled into clones with MiXCR by TCRdb, keeping productive beta chains. All rows with the same CDR3 protein become a single entry with the most common DNA and genes. This sample has approximately 650,000 distinct CDR3 sequences in its table, and 13% of those were observed once. Of the sample, roughly 0.84% falls within the top ten clones.

The receptor chain draws on TRBV5-1 and TRBJ2-2; TRBD2 might be the D gene, on 6 matching bases. The sequence was collected from a girl aged 2 to 9 with congenital amegakaryocytic thrombocytopenia, due to receive a stem cell transplant. This sample comprised PBMCs, obtained before TCRalphabeta/CD19-depleted stem cell transplant. The CDR3 amino acid sequence is: CASSAAGTGHSGELFF. The nucleotide sequence reads TGCGCCAGCAGCGCGGCGGGGACTGGTCACTCCGGGGAGCTGTTTTTT.